This record covers a single T cell receptor beta chain. It was CD45RO-negative cells, positively selected for CCR7, that made up naive CD8 cells, with terminally differentiated effector memory CD45RA+ cells excluded. The source of the sample is a study of shared clonotypes between healthy human individuals. The table came from immunoSEQ multiplex PCR; TCRdb's copy has only in-frame clones and leaves some out. In the table there are around 2,100,000 clones, approximately 95% of which are singletons. This CDR3 comprises 14 residues. Trimming shortened V by 1 base and J by 7 bases, and 12 bases separated the two germline ends. CDR1 SGHDT and CDR2 YYEEEE come from the germline V gene.

Sequences were obtained from naive CD8+ T cells sorted from blood. This TCR came from a man younger than 35 in good health. V and J are TRBV5-6 and TRBJ1-5; D is ambiguous. CDR3 in amino acids: CASSLRWMGQPQHF. Here the CDR3 DNA reads TGTGCCAGCAGCTTGAGATGGATGGGGCAGCCCCAGCATTTT.